This T cell receptor beta chain is from a study of T cell responses to AZD1222 COVID-19 vaccine. CDR1 and CDR2 (germline): SGDLS, YYNGEE. The CDR3 is 13 amino acids. Trimming stripped 2 bases from V and 4 bases from J, with 7 bases between. Some clones are missing from TCRdb's copy, which holds only in-frame ones; the method was immunoSEQ multiplex PCR. The top ten hold about 3.3% of the sample, which has approximately 140,000 clones, 80% to 95% seen once. The chain has TRBV9 and TRBJ2-1, with a possible D match to TRBD1 (5 bases). The clonotype was recovered from an adult who received the AZD1222 COVID-19 vaccine. This specimen was peripheral blood, taken 28 days after the second AZD1222 dose. CDR3 coding DNA: TGTGCCAGCAGCGTTCCAGGGTACAATGAGCAGTTCTTC. Translation: CASSVPGYNEQFF. The variable domain in full, with the rest retrieved from reference TRBV9 and TRBJ2-1, is DSGVTQTPKHLITATGQRVTLRCSPRSGDLSVYWYQQSLDQGLQFLIQYYNGEERAKGNILERFSAQQFPDLHSELNLSSLELGDSALYFCASSVPGYNEQFFGPGTRLTVL.